Given below is one T cell receptor beta chain in context. The antigen is unknown. CDR1 and CDR2 (germline): LGHNT, FRNRAP. The CDR3 is 11 residues long. These data originate in a study of T cell clusters in autoimmune cytopenias. Study details: The median distinct TRB clonotype count was about 2,400 per sample, from a median 51,575 reads. General study points: The T cell clusters came from computational analysis alone and lack functional validation. Exclusive TRB clusters were around 2.9-fold more numerous in healthy donors than in active autoimmune hepatitis.

Approximately 36,000 genome equivalents of blood DNA were amplified for TRB. TRB was amplified by touch-down multiplex PCR, primer pools A and B combined. TCRdb reprocessed the multiplex PCR reads and reports one entry per CDR3 protein, with no DNA. The sample table includes a few thousand distinct CDR3 sequences. This chain uses TRBV12-5 with TRBJ2-5; TCRdb lists TRBD1, though no DNA is available to test this call. The receptor comes from a human donor with an autoimmune cytopenia or autoimmune hepatitis (not recorded which). The specimen sequenced was peripheral blood. The CDR3 region is CASGSGETQYF.